Presented here are 15 T cell receptor beta chains from one specimen sequenced in a study of metastatic and nonmetastatic thyroid tumors. No patient had received any treatment before thyroid surgery. Via MiXCR, TCRdb re-called the PCR reads. The sample carries about 45,000 clones, roughly 4% recorded once. The sequenced sample was blood. Every receptor here comes from a female donor with papillary thyroid cancer or a benign thyroid nodule (not recorded which). Some clones in this sample may be carry-over from other donors' samples.

In this sample, this clone turned up many times. This chain links TRBV29-1 with TRBJ2-2, with 11 bases lining up with TRBD2. Germline loops: CDR1 SQVTM, CDR2 ANQGSEA. The trim removed 6 bases at V and 4 bases at J, leaving 10 bases unmatched. CDR3 size: 16 residues. The CDR3 reads CSVDLRTSGRTGELFF. The CDR3 bases are TGCAGCGTAGACCTTCGGACTAGCGGGCGCACCGGGGAGCTGTTTTTT.

This clone was found a few times. The chain is built from TRBV12-3 or TRBV12-4 and TRBJ2-6, with a weak D call TRBD2 (6 bases). The CDR3 extends over 15 amino acids. V lost 1 base, J lost 2 bases, and 6 bases lay in between. DNA of the CDR3: TGTGCCAGCAGTTTAGGGGGGGCTGGGGCCAACGTCCTGACTTTC. This encodes CASSLGGAGANVLTF.

This clone has ten or more counts. This chain's CDR3 is CASPDRGNTIYF. Written as DNA, the CDR3 is TGTGCTAGTCCGGACAGGGGAAACACCATATATTTT. This rearrangement joins TRBV12-5 to TRBJ1-3; 7 nucleotides match TRBD1. The CDR3 spans 12 residues. Trimming at V came to 8 bases and at J to 4 bases, leaving 2 bases not matched to a gene. Looked up from germline, CDR1 is LGHNT and CDR2 is FRNRAP. The full variable domain, completed using reference TRBV12-5 and TRBJ1-3, is DARVTQTPRHKVTEMGQEVTMRCQPILGHNTVFWYRQTMMQGLELLAYFRNRAPLDDSGMPKDRFSAEMPDATLATLKIQPSEPRDSAVYFCASPDRGNTIYFGEGSWLTVV.

This clone has at least ten counts. The V and J genes are TRBV18 and TRBJ2-1; D may be TRBD2 (6 bases). Germline V CDR1 and CDR2: KGHSH, LQKENI. This CDR3 contains 13 residues. Trimming took off 5 bases at V and 7 bases at J, with 12 bases between the two ends. The CDR3 nucleotides read TGTGCCAGCTCAACCGGGACTGGGAATGAGCAGTTCTTC. It is translated as CASSTGTGNEQFF.

This clone was counted between two and nine times. The rearrangement uses TRBV6-5 and TRBJ2-5; TRBD1 aligns across 10 bases. CDR1 and CDR2 from the germline V gene are MNHEY and SVGAGI. The J segment lost 2 bases and the V segment lost 6 bases, leaving 15 bases of the junction unmatched. This CDR3 has 18 residues. The CDR3 coding sequence is TGTGCCAGCAGGTCCGGGACAGGGGTATTAGAAGGGCAAGAGACCCAGTACTTC. Translation gives CASRSGTGVLEGQETQYF.

In its sample, this clone was seen many times. The chain is built from TRBV5-4 and TRBJ2-5; 10 bases map to TRBD1. Germline CDR1 reads SGHNT; CDR2 reads YYREEE (reference sequence). The CDR3 consists of 17 residues. V dropped 3 bases and J dropped 3; count of bases not matched to a gene: 11. CDR3 coding DNA: TGTGCCAGCAGCTATGGACAGGGGGGATTTGGGGAAGAGACCCAGTACTTC. Its protein is CASSYGQGGFGEETQYF.

This clone was counted a few times. A much larger clonotype is one base distant, so this may be a read error. The chain uses TRBV7-9 and TRBJ2-7; possible D gene TRBD1, 5 bases. The CDR3 has 13 residues. Looked up from germline, CDR1 is SEHNR and CDR2 is FQNEAQ (reference sequence). V lost 3 bases and J lost 6, with 12 bases in between. The DNA for the CDR3 is TGTGCCAGCAGCTTCGTTTCAGGGTCCGAGCAGTACTTC. Protein product: CASSFVSGSEQYF.

This clone was counted a few times. This chain joins TRBV12-3 or TRBV12-4 and TRBJ1-3; possible D gene TRBD1, 6 bases. The CDR3 runs 14 residues. The ends were cut back, 2 bases at V and 2 bases at J, with 7 bases in the middle. DNA of the CDR3: TGTGCCAGCAGTTTAAGGGGGGCTGGAAACACCATATATTTT. Translating gives CASSLRGAGNTIYF.

This clone occurred a few times. The chain joins TRBV27 to TRBJ2-7; 12 bases fit TRBD2. The CDR3 runs to 15 residues. The germline V gene has CDR1 MNHEY and CDR2 SMNVEV (reference sequence). Trimming removed 5 bases from V and 3 bases from J; junction bases left unmatched: 5. This CDR3 reads CASSRGLAGFYEQYF. The DNA of the CDR3 is TGTGCCAGCAGTCGCGGACTAGCGGGGTTCTACGAGCAGTACTTC.

This clone was seen more than once but under ten times. The CDR3 coding sequence is TGTGCCAGCAGTGATTTTAGCGGGAAAAGGAATGAGCAGTTCTTC. Encoded protein: CASSDFSGKRNEQFF. The chain links TRBV25-1 to TRBJ2-1, with 8 bases matching TRBD2. The junction had 8 bases not matched to a gene; V was cut back by 3 bases and J by 7 bases. This CDR3 region has 15 residues. In germline, CDR1 is MGHDK, CDR2 SYGVNS.

Concerning this clone: At one end the junction does not follow the germline gene, possibly because of a read error. The rearrangement joins TRBV6-1 to TRBJ2-3, with D perhaps given as TRBD1 or TRBD2 (5 bases each). Germline lookup yields CDR1 MNHNS and CDR2 SASEGT. This CDR3 comprises 15 residues. The CDR3 is CASNEEGSGEETQYF. DNA of the CDR3: TGTGCCAGCAATGAAGAGGGGAGTGGGGAAGAGACGCAGTATTTT.

This clone has a handful of counts. This chain uses TRBV27 with TRBJ2-2, with 9 bases lining up with TRBD1. The CDR3 covers 15 residues. The germline V gene has CDR1 MNHEY and CDR2 SMNVEV (reference sequence). With V trimmed by 4 bases and J by 4 bases, 4 bases remained unmatched. The CDR3 protein is CASSWDRVGTGELFF. As DNA, the CDR3 is TGTGCCAGCAGTTGGGACAGGGTCGGCACCGGGGAGCTGTTTTTT.

Concerning this clone: Since a much larger clone is just one base distant, this may be a read error. The chain uses TRBV3-1 and TRBJ2-2; no definite D call. The CDR3 loop spans 14 amino acids. CDR1 is LGHDT and CDR2 is YNNKEL in the germline V gene (reference sequence). This CDR3 reads CANSQAYGTGELFF. The CDR3 DNA reads TGTGCCAACAGCCAGGCTTATGGTACCGGGGAGCTGTTTTTT. Together with reference TRBV3-1 and TRBJ2-2, the CDR3 gives the full variable domain: DTAVSQTPKYLVTQMGNDKSIKCEQNLGHDTMYWYKQDSKKFLKIMFSYNNKELIINETVPNRFSPKSPDKAHLNLHINSLELGDSAVYFCANSQAYGTGELFFGEGSRLTVL.

This clone was seen repeatedly, ten times or more. The V gene is TRBV2, the J gene TRBJ2-7; 11 bases map to TRBD2. Trimming cost V 6 bases and J 1 base; bases outside gene matches: 2. CDR3 length equals 14 residues. Germline assignment: CDR1 SNHLY and CDR2 FYNNEI. CDR3 region: CASRIAGGSYEQYF. In DNA form, the CDR3 reads TGTGCCAGCAGGATAGCGGGAGGGTCCTACGAGCAGTACTTC. Full variable domain (remainder filled in from reference TRBV2 and TRBJ2-7): EPEVTQTPSHQVTQMGQEVILRCVPISNHLYFYWYRQILGQKVEFLVSFYNNEISEKSEIFDDQFSVERPDGSNFTLKIRSTKLEDSAMYFCASRIAGGSYEQYFGPGTRLTVT.

This clone was detected many times. The rearrangement links TRBV30 to TRBJ1-1; the match to TRBD1 covers 9 bases. The CDR3 covers 16 residues. J lost 1 base, V lost 3 bases, and 9 bases had no gene match. Germline loops: CDR1 GTSNPN, CDR2 SVGIG (reference sequence). CDR3 residues: CAWRDRGQTWNTEAFF. The DNA of the CDR3 is TGTGCCTGGAGGGACAGGGGACAGACCTGGAACACTGAAGCTTTCTTT.